The entry below describes one T cell receptor beta chain. Antigen unknown. From germline, CDR1 is SGHTA and CDR2 FQGNSA. Trimming took 4 bases from V and 4 from J, leaving 9 bases between them. This CDR3 comprises 13 residues. Clones were sequenced by immunoSEQ multiplex PCR, and TCRdb holds only the in-frame ones, with some missing. The sample has around 1 million clones, 76% seen once; the top ten hold 1.5%. This sample stems from a study of shared clonotypes between healthy human individuals. Study information: Per donor, CD8 memory used one plate, CD8 naive used two, CD4 memory used three and CD4 naive used three. Study-wide results and caveats: Rarefaction revealed incomplete sorted-subset sequencing despite large depth.

Adult donors, all healthy and HIV-negative, had no recent acute infections or vaccinations. The chain carries TRBV7-2 and TRBJ2-3; D call uncertain. Sequencing was performed on memory CD4+ T cells sorted from blood. Subset in this sample: CD45RA-negative fraction. The sequence was obtained from a man between 18 and 35 years old in good health. CDR3 nucleotide sequence: TGTGCCAGCAGCTCCTGGCCCCCAGATACGCAGTATTTT. Amino acids: CASSSWPPDTQYF.